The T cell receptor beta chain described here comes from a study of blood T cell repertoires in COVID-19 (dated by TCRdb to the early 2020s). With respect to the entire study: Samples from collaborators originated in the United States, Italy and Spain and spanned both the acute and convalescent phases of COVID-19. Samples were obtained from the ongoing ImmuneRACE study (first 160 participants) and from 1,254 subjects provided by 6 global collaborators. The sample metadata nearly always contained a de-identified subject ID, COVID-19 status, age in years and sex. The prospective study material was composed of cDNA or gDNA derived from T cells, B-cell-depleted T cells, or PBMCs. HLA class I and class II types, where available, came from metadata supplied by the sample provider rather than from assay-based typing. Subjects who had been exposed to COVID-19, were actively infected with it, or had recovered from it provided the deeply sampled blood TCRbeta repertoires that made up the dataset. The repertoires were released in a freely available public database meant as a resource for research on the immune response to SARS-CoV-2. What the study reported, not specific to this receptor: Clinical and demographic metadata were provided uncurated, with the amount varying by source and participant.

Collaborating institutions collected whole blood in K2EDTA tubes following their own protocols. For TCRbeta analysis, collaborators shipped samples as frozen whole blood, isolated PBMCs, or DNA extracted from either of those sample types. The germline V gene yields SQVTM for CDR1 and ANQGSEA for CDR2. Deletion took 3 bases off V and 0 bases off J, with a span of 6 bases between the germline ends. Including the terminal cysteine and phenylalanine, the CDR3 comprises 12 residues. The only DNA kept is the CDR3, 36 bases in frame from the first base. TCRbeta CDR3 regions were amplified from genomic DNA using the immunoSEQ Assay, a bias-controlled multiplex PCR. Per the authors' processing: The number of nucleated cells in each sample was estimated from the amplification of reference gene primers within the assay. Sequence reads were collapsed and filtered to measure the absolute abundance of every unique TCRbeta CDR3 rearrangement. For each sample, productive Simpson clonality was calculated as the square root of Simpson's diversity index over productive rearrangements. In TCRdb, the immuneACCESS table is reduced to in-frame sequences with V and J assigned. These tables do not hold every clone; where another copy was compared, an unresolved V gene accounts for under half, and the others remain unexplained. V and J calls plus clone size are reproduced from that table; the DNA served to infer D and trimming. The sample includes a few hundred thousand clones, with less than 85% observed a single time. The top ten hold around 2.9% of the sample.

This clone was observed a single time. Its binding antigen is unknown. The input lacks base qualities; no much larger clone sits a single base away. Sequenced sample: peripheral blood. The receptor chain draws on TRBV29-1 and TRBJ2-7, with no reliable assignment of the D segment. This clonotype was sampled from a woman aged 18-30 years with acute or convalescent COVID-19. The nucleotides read TGCAGCGTTGAGGCAGACTCCTACGAGCAGTACTTC. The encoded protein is CSVEADSYEQYF.